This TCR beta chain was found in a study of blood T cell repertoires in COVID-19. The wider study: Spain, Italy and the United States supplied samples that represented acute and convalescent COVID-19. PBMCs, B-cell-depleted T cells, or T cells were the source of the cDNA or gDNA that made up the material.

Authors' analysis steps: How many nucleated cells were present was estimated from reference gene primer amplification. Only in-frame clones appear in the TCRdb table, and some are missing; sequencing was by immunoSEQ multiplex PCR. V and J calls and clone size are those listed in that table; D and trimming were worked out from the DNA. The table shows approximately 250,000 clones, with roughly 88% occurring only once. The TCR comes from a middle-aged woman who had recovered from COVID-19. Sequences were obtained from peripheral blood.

The CDR3: CASSPGQGASGANVLTF. CDR3 nucleotides: TGTGCCAGCTCACCCGGACAGGGGGCCTCTGGGGCCAACGTCCTGACTTTC. The chain employs TRBV18 and TRBJ2-6; 11 positions match TRBD1. The CDR3 is 17 residues long. Germline CDR1 KGHSH, CDR2 LQKENI. J gave up 0 bases and V 3 bases, and 1 base lay outside the gene matches. Looking up the rest from reference TRBV18 and TRBJ2-6 gives the full variable domain: NAGVMQNPRHLVRRRGQEARLRCSPMKGHSHVYWYRQLPEEGLKFMVYLQKENIIDESGMPKERFSAEFPKEGPSILRIQQVVRGDSAAYFCASSPGQGASGANVLTFGAGSRLTVL.